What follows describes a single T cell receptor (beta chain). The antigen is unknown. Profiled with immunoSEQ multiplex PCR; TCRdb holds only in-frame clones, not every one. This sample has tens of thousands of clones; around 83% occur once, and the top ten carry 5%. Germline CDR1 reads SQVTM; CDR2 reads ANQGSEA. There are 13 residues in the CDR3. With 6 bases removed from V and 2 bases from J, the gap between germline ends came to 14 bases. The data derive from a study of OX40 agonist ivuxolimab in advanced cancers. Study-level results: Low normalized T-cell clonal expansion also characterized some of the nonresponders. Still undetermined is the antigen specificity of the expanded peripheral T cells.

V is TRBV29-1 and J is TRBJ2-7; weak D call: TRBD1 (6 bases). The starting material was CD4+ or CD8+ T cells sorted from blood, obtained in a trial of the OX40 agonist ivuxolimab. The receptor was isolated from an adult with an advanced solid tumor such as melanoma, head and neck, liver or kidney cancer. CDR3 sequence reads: CSVGRQDTYEQYF. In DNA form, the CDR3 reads TGCAGCGTCGGACGACAGGATACCTACGAGCAGTACTTC.